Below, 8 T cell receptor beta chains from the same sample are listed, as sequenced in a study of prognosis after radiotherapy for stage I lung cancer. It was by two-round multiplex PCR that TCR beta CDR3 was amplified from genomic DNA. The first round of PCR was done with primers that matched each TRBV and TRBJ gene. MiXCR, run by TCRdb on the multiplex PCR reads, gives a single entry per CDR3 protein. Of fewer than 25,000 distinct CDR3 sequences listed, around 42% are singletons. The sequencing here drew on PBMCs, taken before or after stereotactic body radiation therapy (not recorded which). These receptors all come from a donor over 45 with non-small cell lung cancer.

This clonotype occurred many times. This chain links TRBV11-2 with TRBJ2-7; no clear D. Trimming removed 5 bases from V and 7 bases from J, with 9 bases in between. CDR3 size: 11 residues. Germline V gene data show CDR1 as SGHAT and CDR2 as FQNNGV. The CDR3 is CASSRLREQYF. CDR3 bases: TGTGCCAGCAGCAGACTGCGGGAGCAGTACTTC.

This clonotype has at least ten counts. The CDR3 DNA reads TGTGCCAGCAGTTGGACAGGTGGTGAGCAGTTCTTC. It is translated as CASSWTGGEQFF. The chain is built from TRBV6-4 and TRBJ2-1; TRBD1 agrees at 7 bases. Trimming took 5 bases from V and 9 from J; bases not matched to a gene: 4. CDR1 and CDR2 from the germline V gene are MRHNA and SNTAGT. The CDR3 length is 12 residues.

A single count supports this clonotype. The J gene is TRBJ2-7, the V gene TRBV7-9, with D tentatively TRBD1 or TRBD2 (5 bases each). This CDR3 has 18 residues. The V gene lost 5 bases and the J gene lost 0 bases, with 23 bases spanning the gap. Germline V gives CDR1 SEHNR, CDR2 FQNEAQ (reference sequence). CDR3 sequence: CASSPGTAYSFSSYEQYF. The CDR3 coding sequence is TGTGCCAGCAGCCCCGGGACGGCTTACTCTTTTAGCTCCTACGAGCAGTACTTC.

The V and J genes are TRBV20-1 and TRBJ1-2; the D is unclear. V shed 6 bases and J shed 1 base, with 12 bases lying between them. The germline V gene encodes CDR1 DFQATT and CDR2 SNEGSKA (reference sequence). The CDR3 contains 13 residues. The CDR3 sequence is CSAEVRNNYGYTF. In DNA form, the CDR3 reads TGCAGTGCCGAAGTCAGGAATAACTATGGCTACACCTTC.

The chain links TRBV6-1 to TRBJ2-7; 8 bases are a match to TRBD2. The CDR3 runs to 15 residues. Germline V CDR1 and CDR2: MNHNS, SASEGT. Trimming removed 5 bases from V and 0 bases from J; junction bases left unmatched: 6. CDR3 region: CASSPTSGYSYEQYF. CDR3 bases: TGTGCCAGCAGTCCTACTAGCGGCTACTCCTACGAGCAGTACTTC.

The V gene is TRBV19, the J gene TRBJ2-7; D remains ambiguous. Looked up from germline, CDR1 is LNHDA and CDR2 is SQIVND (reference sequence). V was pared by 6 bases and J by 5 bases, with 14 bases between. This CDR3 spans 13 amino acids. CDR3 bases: TGTGCCAGTAGCCCTAGGCGGTCACACGAGCAGTACTTC. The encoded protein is CASSPRRSHEQYF.

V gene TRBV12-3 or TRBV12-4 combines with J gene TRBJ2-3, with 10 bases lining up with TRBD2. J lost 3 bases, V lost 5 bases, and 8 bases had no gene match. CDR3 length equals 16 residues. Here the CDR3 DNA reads TGTGCCAGCAGTCTGGGTAGCGGGAGGAATACAGATACGCAGTATTTT. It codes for CASSLGSGRNTDTQYF.

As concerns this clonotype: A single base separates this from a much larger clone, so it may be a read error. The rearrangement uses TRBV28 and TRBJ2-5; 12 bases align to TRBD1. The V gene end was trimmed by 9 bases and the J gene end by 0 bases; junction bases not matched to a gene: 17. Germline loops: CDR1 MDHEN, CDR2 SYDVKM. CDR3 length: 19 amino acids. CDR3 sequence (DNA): TGTGCCAGAAGTCCCCGGGACAGGGGGCGAAGTCGGTACCAAGAGACCCAGTACTTC. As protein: CARSPRDRGRSRYQETQYF.